Reported below is one T cell receptor (beta chain). Its target is not known. This sample is drawn from a study of cytomegalovirus exposure and HLA in healthy donors. The study ran its PCR with 60 Vbeta and 13 Jbeta primers. TCRdb's copy holds only in-frame clones and misses some; the assay was immunoSEQ multiplex PCR. This repertoire includes approximately 50,000 clones. Findings and caveats of the study: Sequencing likely caused a cluster of highly shared sequence variants. Previously analyzed data showed that most TCR beta V segments were productive at a frequency of about 90% or about 30%. While the bulk of TCR sequences proved rare, some public TCRs turned up in many donors.

This CDR3 is built from 15 residues. V gave up 3 bases and J gave up 3 bases, with 12 bases separating them. From germline, CDR1 is SNHLY and CDR2 FYNNEI. The chain has TRBV2 and TRBJ1-5; D gene ambiguous. The sequence was collected from a man between 18 and 29 years old in good health and CMV-seropositive. Sequencing was performed on PBMCs. The CDR3 bases are TGTGCCAGCAGTGAGGAGGGATCTTTCAATCAGCCCCAGCATTTT. It encodes CASSEEGSFNQPQHF.